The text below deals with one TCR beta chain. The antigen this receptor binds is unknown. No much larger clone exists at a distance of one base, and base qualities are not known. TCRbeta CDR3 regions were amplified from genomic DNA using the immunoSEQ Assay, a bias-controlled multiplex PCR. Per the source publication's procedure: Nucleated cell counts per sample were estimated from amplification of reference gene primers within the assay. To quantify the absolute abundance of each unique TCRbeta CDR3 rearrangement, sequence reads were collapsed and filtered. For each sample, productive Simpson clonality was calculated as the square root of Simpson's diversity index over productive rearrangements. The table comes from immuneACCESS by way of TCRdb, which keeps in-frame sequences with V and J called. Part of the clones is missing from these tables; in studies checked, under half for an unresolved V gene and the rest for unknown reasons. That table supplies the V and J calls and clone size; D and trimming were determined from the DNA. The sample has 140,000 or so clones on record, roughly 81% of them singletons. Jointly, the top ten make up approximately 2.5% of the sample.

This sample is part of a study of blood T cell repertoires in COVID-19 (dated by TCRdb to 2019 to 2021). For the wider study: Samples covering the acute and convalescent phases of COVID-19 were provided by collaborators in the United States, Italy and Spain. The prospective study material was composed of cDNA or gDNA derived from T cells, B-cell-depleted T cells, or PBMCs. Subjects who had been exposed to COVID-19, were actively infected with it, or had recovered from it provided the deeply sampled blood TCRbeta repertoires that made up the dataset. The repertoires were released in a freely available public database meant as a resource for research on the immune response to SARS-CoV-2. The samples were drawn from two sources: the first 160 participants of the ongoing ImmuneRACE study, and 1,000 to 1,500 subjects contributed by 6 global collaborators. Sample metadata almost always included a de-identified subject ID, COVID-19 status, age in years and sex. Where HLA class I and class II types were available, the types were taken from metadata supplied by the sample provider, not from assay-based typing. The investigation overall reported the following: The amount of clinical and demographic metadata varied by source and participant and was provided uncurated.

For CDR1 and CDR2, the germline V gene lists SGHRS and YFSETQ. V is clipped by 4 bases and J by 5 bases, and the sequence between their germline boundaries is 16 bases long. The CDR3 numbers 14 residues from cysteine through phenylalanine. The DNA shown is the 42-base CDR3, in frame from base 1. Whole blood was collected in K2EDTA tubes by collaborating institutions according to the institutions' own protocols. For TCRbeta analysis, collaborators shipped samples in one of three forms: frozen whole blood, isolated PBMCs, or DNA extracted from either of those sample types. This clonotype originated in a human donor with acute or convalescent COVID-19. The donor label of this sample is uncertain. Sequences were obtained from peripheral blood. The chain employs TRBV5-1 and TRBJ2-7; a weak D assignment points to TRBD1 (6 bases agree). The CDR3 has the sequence CASSPGTPGDEQYF. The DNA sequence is TGCGCCAGCAGCCCGGGGACCCCAGGGGACGAGCAGTACTTC.